A single sample gave rise to the 5 T cell receptor beta chains below, sequenced in a study of cytomegalovirus exposure and HLA in healthy donors. The PCR contained 60 Vbeta and 13 Jbeta primers. Data came from immunoSEQ multiplex PCR; TCRdb stores just in-frame clones and leaves some out. The sample contains 100,000 to 150,000 clones, roughly 80% of which appear only once. Material for sequencing was PBMCs. The receptors originated from a woman aged 40 to 50 in good health and CMV-seropositive.

The V gene is TRBV10-1, the J gene TRBJ2-3; perhaps TRBD1 as D (5 bases). V was trimmed by 0 bases and J by 9 bases, leaving 16 bases between them. This CDR3 has 15 residues. Germline CDR1 is WNHNN and CDR2 is SYGVQD (reference sequence). CDR3 region: CASSESGPAFATQYF. The CDR3 coding sequence is TGCGCCAGCAGTGAGTCGGGGCCTGCCTTTGCGACGCAGTATTTT.

The chain couples TRBV4-3 to TRBJ2-2; no definite D call. The CDR3 totals 14 residues. Germline-derived CDR1 and CDR2 are LGHNA and YSLEER. V was clipped by 2 bases and J by 0 bases, with 4 bases between them. The CDR3 loop is CASSQFANTGELFF. CDR3 coding DNA: TGCGCCAGCAGCCAATTCGCGAACACCGGGGAGCTGTTTTTT.

This chain connects TRBV28 to TRBJ2-1, with D possibly being TRBD1 (6 bases). Germline CDR1 and CDR2: MDHEN and SYDVKM. Trimming left V 3 bases short and J 3 bases short, with 9 bases between. The CDR3 extends over 14 amino acids. The CDR3 nucleotides read TGTGCCAGCAGTTTGGGACACGACTACAATGAGCAGTTCTTC. It specifies CASSLGHDYNEQFF.

The genes are TRBV15 and TRBJ2-2; 11 nucleotides align to TRBD2. V dropped 2 bases and J dropped 2; count of bases not matched to a gene: 7. Germline V CDR1 and CDR2: LNHNV, YYDKDF (reference sequence). This CDR3 has 18 amino acids. CDR3 bases: TGTGCCACCAGCAGAAGGTGGCTAGCGGGAGGAAACACCGGGGAGCTGTTTTTT. Protein: CATSRRWLAGGNTGELFF.

The V call is TRBV4-3, the J call TRBJ2-1, with TRBD2 matching over 13 bases. Germline CDR1 LGHNA, CDR2 YSLEER. This CDR3 has 14 amino acids. J gave up 9 bases and V 4 bases, and 3 bases lay outside the gene matches. The CDR3 sequence is CASSPRLAGGEQFF. The CDR3 DNA sequence: TGCGCCAGCAGCCCAAGACTAGCGGGAGGTGAGCAGTTCTTC.